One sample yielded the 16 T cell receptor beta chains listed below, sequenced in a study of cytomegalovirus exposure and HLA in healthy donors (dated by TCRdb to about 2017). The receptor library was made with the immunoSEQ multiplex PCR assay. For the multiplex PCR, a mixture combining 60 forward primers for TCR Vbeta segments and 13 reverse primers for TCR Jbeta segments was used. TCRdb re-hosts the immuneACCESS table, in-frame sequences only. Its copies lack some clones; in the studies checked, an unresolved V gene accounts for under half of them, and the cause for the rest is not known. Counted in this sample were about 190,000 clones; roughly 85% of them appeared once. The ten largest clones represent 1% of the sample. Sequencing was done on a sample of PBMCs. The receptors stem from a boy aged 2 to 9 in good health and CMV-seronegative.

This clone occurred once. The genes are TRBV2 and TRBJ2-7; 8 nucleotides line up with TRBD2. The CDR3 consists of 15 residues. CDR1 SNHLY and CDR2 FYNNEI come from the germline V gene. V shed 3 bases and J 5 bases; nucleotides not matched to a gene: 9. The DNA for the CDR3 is TGTGCCAGCAGTGAGGGGACTAGGAGAATCGACGAGCAGTACGTC. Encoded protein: CASSEGTRRIDEQYV.

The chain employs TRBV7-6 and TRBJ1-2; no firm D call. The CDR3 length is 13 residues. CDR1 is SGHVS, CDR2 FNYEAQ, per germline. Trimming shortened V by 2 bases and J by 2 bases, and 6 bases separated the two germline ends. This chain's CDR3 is CASSLNGNYGYTF. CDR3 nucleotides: TGTGCCAGCAGCTTAAACGGGAACTATGGCTACACCTTC. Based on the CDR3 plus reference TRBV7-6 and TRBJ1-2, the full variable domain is GAGVSQSPRYKVTKRGQDVALRCDPISGHVSLYWYRQALGQGPEFLTYFNYEAQQDKSGLPNDRFSAERPEGSISTLTIQRTEQRDSAMYRCASSLNGNYGYTFGSGTRLTVV.

The chain's CDR3 is CASSLEGGTGELFF. The CDR3 DNA reads as TGCGCCAGCAGCTTGGAAGGGGGCACCGGGGAGCTGTTTTTT. The chain carries TRBV5-1 and TRBJ2-2; TRBD1 is a possible D gene (6 bases). The V gene lost 0 bases and the J gene lost 4 bases, with 7 bases spanning the gap. Germline loops: CDR1 SGHRS, CDR2 YFSETQ. The CDR3 extends over 14 amino acids.

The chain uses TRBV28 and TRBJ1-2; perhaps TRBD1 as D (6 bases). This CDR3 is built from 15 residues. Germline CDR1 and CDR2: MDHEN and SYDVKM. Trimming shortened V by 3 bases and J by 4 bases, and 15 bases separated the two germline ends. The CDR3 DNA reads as TGTGCCAGCAGTTTTCAGGGGAATCCGCCCTATGGCTACACCTTC. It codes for CASSFQGNPPYGYTF.

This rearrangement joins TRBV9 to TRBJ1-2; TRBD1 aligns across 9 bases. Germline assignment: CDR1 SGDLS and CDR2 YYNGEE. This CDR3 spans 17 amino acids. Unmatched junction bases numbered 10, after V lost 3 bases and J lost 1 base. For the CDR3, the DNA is TGTGCCAGCAGCGACTTGTCCGGGACAGGGTTTAACTATGGCTACACCTTC. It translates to CASSDLSGTGFNYGYTF.

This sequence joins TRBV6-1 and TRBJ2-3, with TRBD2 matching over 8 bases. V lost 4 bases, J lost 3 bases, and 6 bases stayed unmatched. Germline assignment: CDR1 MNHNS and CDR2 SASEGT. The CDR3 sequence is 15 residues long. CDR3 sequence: CASSGTSGGTDTQYF. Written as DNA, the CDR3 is TGTGCCAGCAGTGGAACTAGCGGAGGAACAGATACGCAGTATTTT.

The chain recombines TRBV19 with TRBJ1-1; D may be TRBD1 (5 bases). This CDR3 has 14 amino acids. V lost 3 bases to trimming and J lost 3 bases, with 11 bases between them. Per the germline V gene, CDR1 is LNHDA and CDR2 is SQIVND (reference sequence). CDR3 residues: CASSIPLTDTEAFF. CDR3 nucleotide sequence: TGTGCCAGTAGTATTCCTCTGACAGACACTGAAGCTTTCTTT. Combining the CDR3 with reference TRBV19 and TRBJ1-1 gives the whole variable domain DGGITQSPKYLFRKEGQNVTLSCEQNLNHDAMYWYRQDPGQGLRLIYYSQIVNDFQKGDIAEGYSVSREKKESFPLTVTSAQKNPTAFYLCASSIPLTDTEAFFGQGTRLTVV.

CDR3 sequence reads: CASSEDPADTDTQYF. CDR3 DNA: TGTGCCAGCAGTGAAGATCCAGCGGACACAGATACGCAGTATTTT. This sequence joins TRBV2 and TRBJ2-3, with a possible D match to TRBD2 (5 bases). The CDR3 loop spans 15 amino acids. CDR1 is SNHLY, CDR2 FYNNEI, per germline. Between the trimmed V and J ends, which lost 1 base and 2 bases, there was a span of 10 bases.

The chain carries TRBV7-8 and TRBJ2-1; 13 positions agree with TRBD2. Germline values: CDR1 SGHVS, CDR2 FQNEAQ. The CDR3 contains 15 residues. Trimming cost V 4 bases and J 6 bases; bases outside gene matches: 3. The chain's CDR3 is CASSSGLAGTNEQFF. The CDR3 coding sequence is TGTGCCAGCAGCTCGGGACTAGCGGGAACCAATGAGCAGTTCTTC. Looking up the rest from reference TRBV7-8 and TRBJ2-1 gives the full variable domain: GAGVSQSPRYKVAKRGQDVALRCDPISGHVSLFWYQQALGQGPEFLTYFQNEAQLDKSGLPSDRFFAERPEGSVSTLKIQRTQQEDSAVYLCASSSGLAGTNEQFFGPGTRLTVL.

Here the CDR3 DNA reads TGTGCCAGCAGCTTGGGACAGGGGAGTCAGCCCCAGCATTTT. Its protein is CASSLGQGSQPQHF. V gene TRBV5-5 combines with J gene TRBJ1-5; the match to TRBD1 covers 8 bases. Germline loops: CDR1 SGHKS, CDR2 YYEKEE (reference sequence). This CDR3 is 14 amino acids long. J was trimmed by 6 bases and V by 0 bases; bases with no gene match: 2. Using reference TRBV5-5 and TRBJ1-5 for the parts outside the CDR3, the full variable domain is DAGVTQSPTHLIKTRGQQVTLRCSPISGHKSVSWYQQVLGQGPQFIFQYYEKEERGRGNFPDRFSARQFPNYSSELNVNALLLGDSALYLCASSLGQGSQPQHFGDGTRLSIL.

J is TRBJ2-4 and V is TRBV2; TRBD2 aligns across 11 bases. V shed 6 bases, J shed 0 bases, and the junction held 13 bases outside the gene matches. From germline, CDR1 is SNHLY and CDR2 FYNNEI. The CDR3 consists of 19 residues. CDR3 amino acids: CASRAGTSGGDLAKNIQYF. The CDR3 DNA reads TGTGCCAGCAGGGCCGGGACTAGCGGAGGGGATCTAGCCAAAAACATTCAGTACTTC.

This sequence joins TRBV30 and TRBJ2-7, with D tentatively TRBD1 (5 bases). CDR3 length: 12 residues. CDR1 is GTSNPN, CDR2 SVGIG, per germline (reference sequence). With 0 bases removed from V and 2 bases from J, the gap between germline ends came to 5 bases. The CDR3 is CAWSVGAYEQYF. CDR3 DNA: TGTGCCTGGAGTGTAGGGGCCTACGAGCAGTACTTC. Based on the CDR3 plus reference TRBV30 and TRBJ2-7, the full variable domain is SQTIHQWPATLVQPVGSPLSLECTVEGTSNPNLYWYRQAAGRGLQLLFYSVGIGQISSEVPQNLSASRPQDRQFILSSKKLLLSDSGFYLCAWSVGAYEQYFGPGTRLTVT.

The CDR3 DNA is TGCGCCAGCAGCCTTGGACAGAGCTCCTACGAGCAGTACGTC. Residues: CASSLGQSSYEQYV. The genes are TRBV5-1 and TRBJ2-7, with D possibly being TRBD1 (6 bases). This CDR3 has 14 residues. Trimming cost V 4 bases and J 0 bases, with 11 bases left between them. Germline-derived CDR1 and CDR2 are SGHRS and YFSETQ.

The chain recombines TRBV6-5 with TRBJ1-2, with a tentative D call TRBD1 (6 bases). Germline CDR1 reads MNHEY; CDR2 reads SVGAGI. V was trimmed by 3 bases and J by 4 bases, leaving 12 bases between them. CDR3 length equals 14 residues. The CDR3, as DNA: TGTGCCAGCAGTTATCGACAGGTAGCCTATGGCTACACCTTC. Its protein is CASSYRQVAYGYTF.

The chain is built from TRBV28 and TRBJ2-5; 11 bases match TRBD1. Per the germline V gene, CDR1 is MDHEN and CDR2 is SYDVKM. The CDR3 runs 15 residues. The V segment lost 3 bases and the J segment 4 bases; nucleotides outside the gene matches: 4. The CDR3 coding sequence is TGTGCCAGCAGTTTTCGGACAGGGGGCGCAGAGACCCAGTACTTC. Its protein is CASSFRTGGAETQYF. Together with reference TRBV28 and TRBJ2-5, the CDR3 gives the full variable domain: DVKVTQSSRYLVKRTGEKVFLECVQDMDHENMFWYRQDPGLGLRLIYFSYDVKMKEKGDIPEGYSVSREKKERFSLILESASTNQTSMYLCASSFRTGGAETQYFGPGTRLLVL.

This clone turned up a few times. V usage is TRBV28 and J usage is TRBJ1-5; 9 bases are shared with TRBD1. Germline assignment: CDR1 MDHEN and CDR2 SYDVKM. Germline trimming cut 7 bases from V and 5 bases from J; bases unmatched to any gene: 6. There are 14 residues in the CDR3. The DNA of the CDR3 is TGTGCCAGCACCCTAGACAGGGGGTATCAGCCCCAGCATTTT. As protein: CASTLDRGYQPQHF.